The 32 T cell receptor beta chains below come from one sample, sequenced in a study of patients and donors after allogeneic stem cell transplantation. Each CDR3 protein gets one entry after TCRdb re-called the RT-PCR reads with MiXCR. The data hold a few hundred thousand distinct CDR3 sequences, with 14% observed a single time. The sample was blood, either unsorted or a sorted T cell fraction (not recorded which). Receptors originate from a human donor who was either an allogeneic HSCT recipient or a stem cell or donor lymphocyte infusion donor (not recorded which). It is not recorded whose cells these are; they may come from a transplant donor.

This clonotype was seen a handful of times. The gene calls are TRBV6-2 or TRBV6-3 and TRBJ2-5; possibly TRBD1 for D (6 bases). The V gene lost 10 bases and the J gene lost 1 base, with 10 bases spanning the gap. Germline lookup yields CDR1 MNHEY and CDR2 SVGEGT. CDR3 length: 12 amino acids. The CDR3 protein is CATTDSQETQYF. In nucleotides, the CDR3 is TGTGCCACCACGGACAGCCAAGAGACCCAGTACTTC.

V and J are TRBV20-1 and TRBJ1-5; the D gene is possibly TRBD1 (5 bases). V lost 5 bases and J lost 4, with 9 bases in between. From germline, CDR1 is DFQATT and CDR2 SNEGSKA (reference sequence). This CDR3 spans 12 amino acids. In DNA, the CDR3 is TGCAGTGCTCGGTCAGGGAATCAGCCCCAGCATTTT. Amino acids: CSARSGNQPQHF.

The chain couples TRBV20-1 to TRBJ1-1; 7 bases agree with TRBD1. Losses at the gene ends were 5 bases for V and 1 base for J; bases not matched to a gene: 10. CDR3 length equals 15 residues. CDR1 is DFQATT, CDR2 SNEGSKA, per germline (reference sequence). The CDR3 spells CSAGGSGGPNTEAFF. CDR3 bases: TGCAGTGCTGGAGGTTCAGGGGGGCCGAACACTGAAGCTTTCTTT.

This chain connects TRBV7-8 to TRBJ2-5; 8 positions agree with TRBD2. The CDR3 sequence is 15 residues long. The germline V gene encodes CDR1 SGHVS and CDR2 FQNEAQ. The V gene end was trimmed by 2 bases and the J gene end by 5 bases; junction bases not matched to a gene: 7. The CDR3 is CASSLLSGGPETQYF. The CDR3 nucleotides read TGTGCCAGCAGCTTATTATCGGGGGGGCCGGAGACCCAGTACTTC.

This clonotype was found a few times. The chain carries TRBV5-5 and TRBJ2-3; D remains ambiguous. The V end was cut by 3 bases, the J end by 0 bases, with 8 bases between. The germline gives CDR1 SGHKS, CDR2 YYEKEE (reference sequence). This CDR3 has 14 amino acids. The CDR3: CASSSSWSTDTQYF. The CDR3 DNA follows: TGTGCCAGCAGCTCTTCTTGGAGCACAGATACGCAGTATTTT.

This clonotype appeared many times. The rearrangement uses TRBV5-5 and TRBJ2-7; D possibly corresponds to TRBD2 (5 bases). Germline CDR1 reads SGHKS; CDR2 reads YYEKEE (reference sequence). The ends were cut back, 1 base at V and 0 bases at J, with 11 bases in the middle. CDR3 length equals 15 residues. The CDR3 sequence is CASSLLASSSYEQYF. DNA for the CDR3: TGTGCCAGCAGCTTGTTAGCGTCGAGCTCCTACGAGCAGTACTTC.

This clonotype appeared many times. The rearrangement joins TRBV7-6 to TRBJ2-1; perhaps TRBD1 as D (6 bases). This CDR3 spans 14 amino acids. Germline V gene sequence: CDR1 SGHVS, CDR2 FNYEAQ. The ends were cut back, 8 bases at V and 3 bases at J, with 14 bases in the middle. The CDR3 here is CASSLGGIYNEQFF. CDR3 coding DNA: TGTGCCAGCTCCCTAGGGGGTATCTACAATGAGCAGTTCTTC.

This clonotype has ten or more counts. The chain is built from TRBV12-3 or TRBV12-4 and TRBJ2-1; 10 bases line up with TRBD1. After removal of 5 bases from V and 6 bases from J, the junction contained 4 bases not matched to a gene. This CDR3 contains 14 residues. CDR3 coding DNA: TGTGCCAGCAGTGTGGGACAGGGGCGCAATGAGCAGTTCTTC. It is translated as CASSVGQGRNEQFF.

Only a few counts were recorded for this clonotype. The rearrangement links TRBV2 to TRBJ1-5; TRBD1 agrees at 8 bases. Germline V CDR1 and CDR2: SNHLY, FYNNEI. CDR3 length: 13 residues. J gave up 6 bases and V 10 bases, and 8 bases lay outside the gene matches. The CDR3 protein is CATTGGRGQPQHF. The CDR3 coding sequence is TGTGCCACAACAGGGGGACGGGGTCAGCCCCAGCATTTT. Variable domain in full (rest from reference TRBV2 and TRBJ1-5): EPEVTQTPSHQVTQMGQEVILRCVPISNHLYFYWYRQILGQKVEFLVSFYNNEISEKSEIFDDQFSVERPDGSNFTLKIRSTKLEDSAMYFCATTGGRGQPQHFGDGTRLSIL.

This clonotype was seen more than once but under ten times. V usage is TRBV5-5 and J usage is TRBJ2-7; 9 positions agree with TRBD1. Trimming cost V 4 bases and J 9 bases; bases outside gene matches: 11. The CDR3 is made up of 14 amino acids. The V gene's germline CDR1 is SGHKS and CDR2 YYEKEE (reference sequence). This chain's CDR3 is CASSVRDRAIAQYF. CDR3 nucleotide sequence: TGTGCCAGCAGCGTCCGGGACAGGGCCATCGCGCAGTACTTC.

A few counts support this clonotype. This chain uses TRBV14 with TRBJ1-1; D is unclear. Between the trimmed V and J ends, which lost 3 bases and 1 base, there was a span of 21 bases. The germline V gene has CDR1 SGHDN and CDR2 FVKESK. The CDR3 extends over 18 amino acids. The CDR3 spells CASSHENGDWYGNTEAFF. CDR3 in DNA: TGTGCCAGCAGCCACGAAAATGGGGATTGGTATGGGAACACTGAAGCTTTCTTT.

The chain employs TRBV30 and TRBJ1-2; TRBD1 matches at 8 bases. Germline lookup yields CDR1 GTSNPN and CDR2 SVGIG (reference sequence). This CDR3 region has 15 residues. The V gene end was trimmed by 0 bases and the J gene end by 4 bases; junction bases not matched to a gene: 7. This CDR3 reads CAWSVRSGGGYGYTF. CDR3 sequence (DNA): TGTGCCTGGAGTGTACGGTCAGGGGGCGGCTATGGCTACACCTTC.

This clonotype was found many times. This chain uses TRBV30 with TRBJ2-1; weak D call: TRBD1 (6 bases). V was shortened by 0 bases and J by 3 bases, with 15 bases between the two germline ends. The CDR3 runs to 16 residues. Germline lookup yields CDR1 GTSNPN and CDR2 SVGIG (reference sequence). The CDR3 coding sequence is TGTGCCTGGAGTGTACAGAGGGGCAGGGGCTACAATGAGCAGTTCTTC. This encodes CAWSVQRGRGYNEQFF.

The rearrangement uses TRBV6-2 or TRBV6-3 and TRBJ1-5, with TRBD1 identical over 7 bases. The V gene end was trimmed by 2 bases and the J gene end by 4 bases; junction bases not matched to a gene: 17. Germline CDR1 reads MNHEY; CDR2 reads SVGEGT. CDR3 size: 19 residues. The CDR3 reads CASSYNFLDGTENNQPQHF. In DNA form, the CDR3 reads TGTGCCAGCAGTTACAACTTCCTTGACGGGACAGAGAATAATCAGCCCCAGCATTTT.

This clonotype showed up just a few times. The rearrangement joins TRBV7-2 to TRBJ2-7; TRBD2 matches 7 bases. The CDR3 has 14 amino acids. Germline CDR1 reads SGHTA; CDR2 reads FQGNSA. Unmatched junction bases numbered 7, after V lost 5 bases and J lost 3 bases. CDR3: CASSPGTNFYEQYF. CDR3 DNA sequence: TGTGCCAGCAGCCCAGGGACTAATTTCTACGAGCAGTACTTC.

The CDR3 is CSAEDQETQYF. CDR3 DNA: TGCAGTGCGGAAGACCAAGAGACCCAGTACTTC. The chain joins TRBV20-1 to TRBJ2-5; D gene ambiguous. Trimming took 6 bases from V and 0 from J, leaving 5 bases between them. The germline V gene has CDR1 DFQATT and CDR2 SNEGSKA (reference sequence). The length of the CDR3 is 11 residues.

The chain has TRBV6-2 or TRBV6-3 and TRBJ2-7, with a tentative D call TRBD2 (6 bases). Germline V gene sequence: CDR1 MNHEY, CDR2 SVGEGT. CDR3 length equals 15 residues. V lost 6 bases, J lost 5 bases, and 20 bases lay in between. The CDR3 DNA reads as TGTGCCAGCAGCTTCCCCGGGGGTGCTTGGAACGAGCAGTACTTC. The encoded protein is CASSFPGGAWNEQYF.

The rearrangement joins TRBV15 to TRBJ1-1; D ambiguous. This CDR3 spans 15 amino acids. Trimming removed 0 bases from V and 6 bases from J, with 14 bases in between. Germline CDR1 LNHNV, CDR2 YYDKDF (reference sequence). The CDR3 region is CATSRDLTSGAEAFF. The CDR3 region has the DNA TGTGCCACCAGCAGAGACCTGACGAGTGGGGCTGAAGCTTTCTTT.

V and J are TRBV4-3 and TRBJ2-1; D is possibly TRBD1 (5 bases). This CDR3 is 15 amino acids long. Germline V CDR1 and CDR2: LGHNA, YSLEER. The V gene lost 3 bases and the J gene lost 0 bases, with 9 bases spanning the gap. CDR3 nucleotides: TGCGCCAGCAGCCAGACAGTCAGCTCCTACAATGAGCAGTTCTTC. Protein sequence: CASSQTVSSYNEQFF.

The chain links TRBV29-1 to TRBJ2-3; D remains ambiguous. CDR1 is SQVTM and CDR2 is ANQGSEA in the germline V gene. The CDR3 is 13 amino acids. V lost 2 bases and J lost 6, with 12 bases in between. The CDR3: CSVESNSLDTQYF. CDR3 sequence (DNA): TGCAGCGTTGAATCGAATAGTTTGGATACGCAGTATTTT.

V is TRBV6-1 and J is TRBJ2-7; TRBD2 aligns across 16 bases. The CDR3 has 17 residues. Trimming at V came to 5 bases and at J to 2 bases, leaving 6 bases not matched to a gene. Per germline, CDR1 MNHNS and CDR2 SASEGT. As DNA, the CDR3 is TGTGCCAGCAGTCCAGGCGGGACTAGCGGGAGGGCCTACGAGCAGTACTTC. Its translation is CASSPGGTSGRAYEQYF.

This clonotype occurred many times. V and J are TRBV3-1 and TRBJ2-1, with TRBD2 matching over 14 bases. The CDR3 totals 17 residues. V trimming: 4 bases; J trimming: 2 bases; junction bases outside the gene matches: 4. Germline lookup yields CDR1 LGHDT and CDR2 YNNKEL (reference sequence). CDR3 sequence reads: CASSPTSGRVTYNEQFF. DNA for the CDR3: TGTGCCAGCAGCCCGACTAGCGGGAGGGTGACCTACAATGAGCAGTTCTTC.

The chain couples TRBV7-6 to TRBJ2-5; D unclear. CDR3 length: 14 amino acids. CDR1 is SGHVS and CDR2 is FNYEAQ in the germline V gene. Trimming stripped 1 base from V and 0 bases from J, with 6 bases between. The CDR3 DNA reads as TGTGCCAGCAGCTTAGGTGTCCACCAAGAGACCCAGTACTTC. Protein sequence: CASSLGVHQETQYF.

In its sample, this clonotype was seen a few times. V is TRBV12-3 or TRBV12-4 and J is TRBJ2-3, with D uncertain. The CDR3 sequence is 13 residues long. Trimming left V 1 base short and J 6 bases short, with 8 bases between. The CDR3 DNA sequence: TGTGCCAGCAGTTTAGGGGTGTTGGATACGCAGTATTTT. Protein product: CASSLGVLDTQYF.

In this sample, this clonotype turned up many times. The chain recombines TRBV15 with TRBJ2-7; 9 bases fit TRBD1. Trimming at V came to 3 bases and at J to 4 bases, leaving 4 bases not matched to a gene. The CDR3 covers 14 residues. The germline V gene has CDR1 LNHNV and CDR2 YYDKDF (reference sequence). CDR3 coding DNA: TGTGCCACCAGCAGCCGGGACAGGGAATACGAGCAGTACTTC. It is translated as CATSSRDREYEQYF. The whole variable domain, filled in from reference TRBV15 and TRBJ2-7, reads DAMVIQNPRYQVTQFGKPVTLSCSQTLNHNVMYWYQQKSSQAPKLLFHYYDKDFNNEADTPDNFQSRRPNTSFCFLDIRSPGLGDTAMYLCATSSRDREYEQYFGPGTRLTVT.

The table lists this clonotype with many counts. This chain joins TRBV20-1 and TRBJ2-3; 10 nucleotides agree with TRBD1. Losses at the gene ends were 6 bases for V and 3 bases for J; bases not matched to a gene: 6. Germline V lookup: CDR1 DFQATT, CDR2 SNEGSKA (reference sequence). The CDR3 totals 14 residues. The CDR3 nucleotides are TGCAGTGCCGGTCGGACAGGGGGTACAGATACGCAGTATTTT. As protein: CSAGRTGGTDTQYF.

The chain uses TRBV7-6 and TRBJ2-2, with 11 bases that match TRBD1. Germline loops: CDR1 SGHVS, CDR2 FNYEAQ. The junction had 5 bases not matched to a gene; V was cut back by 5 bases and J by 3 bases. The CDR3 length is 16 residues. The CDR3 region is CASSRRGQGDTGELFF. The CDR3 DNA is TGTGCCAGCAGCCGCCGGGGACAGGGGGACACCGGGGAGCTGTTTTTT.

The gene calls are TRBV3-1 and TRBJ1-2; the match to TRBD1 covers 10 bases. CDR1 and CDR2 (germline): LGHDT, YNNKEL (reference sequence). CDR3 length equals 15 residues. V trimming: 4 bases; J trimming: 4 bases; junction bases outside the gene matches: 6. For the CDR3, the DNA is TGTGCCAGCAGCCTTTCCGGGACAGGGGCCTATGGCTACACCTTC. It specifies CASSLSGTGAYGYTF.

In its sample, this clonotype was seen many times. V gene TRBV7-2 combines with J gene TRBJ2-2, with D possibly being TRBD1 (6 bases). The V and J ends lost 4 bases and 6 bases respectively, with 9 bases between them. Germline CDR1 is SGHTA and CDR2 is FQGNSA. The CDR3 spans 13 residues. The CDR3 DNA reads TGTGCCAGCAGCTACCGACAGGCCGGGGAGCTGTTTTTT. Translated: CASSYRQAGELFF. The whole variable domain, remainder taken from reference TRBV7-2 and TRBJ2-2, is GAGVSQSPSNKVTEKGKDVELRCDPISGHTALYWYRQSLGQGLEFLIYFQGNSAPDKSGLPSDRFSAERTGGSVSTLTIQRTQQEDSAVYLCASSYRQAGELFFGEGSRLTVL.

The V gene is TRBV5-1, the J gene TRBJ2-5; D perhaps matches TRBD2 (6 bases). Germline CDR1 is SGHRS and CDR2 is YFSETQ. The CDR3 consists of 14 residues. V was shortened by 4 bases and J by 5 bases, with 15 bases between the two germline ends. The CDR3: CASSPLAFWETQYF. CDR3 bases: TGCGCCAGCAGCCCTCTAGCGTTTTGGGAGACCCAGTACTTC. The full variable domain, its missing parts supplied by reference TRBV5-1 and TRBJ2-5, is KAGVTQTPRYLIKTRGQQVTLSCSPISGHRSVSWYQQTPGQGLQFLFEYFSETQRNKGNFPGRFSGRQFSNSRSEMNVSTLELGDSALYLCASSPLAFWETQYFGPGTRLLVL.

The chain links TRBV12-3 or TRBV12-4 to TRBJ2-5; the match to TRBD1 covers 7 bases. The CDR3 runs 16 residues. V was pared by 1 base and J by 5 bases, with 10 bases of the junction left unmatched. The CDR3 spells CASSLEARGLRETQYF. CDR3 DNA: TGTGCCAGCAGTTTAGAGGCCAGGGGGTTGCGGGAGACCCAGTACTTC.

The table lists this clonotype with a few counts. The genes are TRBV4-2 and TRBJ1-4; D remains ambiguous. This CDR3 spans 14 amino acids. The V end lost 1 base, the J end lost 8 bases, and 11 bases lay between the germline ends. Germline loops: CDR1 LGHNA, CDR2 YNFKEQ. The DNA for the CDR3 is TGTGCCAGCAGCCAAGTAAAGGCGAAGGAAAAACTGTTTTTT. The encoded protein is CASSQVKAKEKLFF.